This T cell receptor (beta chain) derives from a study of somatic mutations in cytotoxic T cells in rheumatoid arthritis. For the study at large: Prior to any treatment and right after diagnosis, patient blood (approximately 33 ml EDTA) was drawn. The flow sorting of some V beta antibody-stained T-cell populations reached nearly 100% purity, and the sorted populations included V beta1+ cells sequenced for TCRB.

The CDR3 spans 15 residues. The V gene's germline CDR1 is MNHEY and CDR2 SVGAGI. V gave up 0 bases and J gave up 6 bases, with 12 bases separating them. CD4+ cells and CD8+ cells were each obtained through positive magnetic bead selection, and their purity was assessed by flow cytometry. This clone has just one count. Its antigen is currently unknown. General observations from the study: Antigen specificity of the expanded CD8+ clones was not determined.

Profiling relied on immunoSEQ multiplex PCR, and the TCRdb table lists in-frame clones only, not all of them. Of 17,000 or so clones listed, 70% to 85% are singletons. This TCR came from an adult with rheumatoid arthritis. The sample comprised CD8+ T cells sorted from blood. This chain uses TRBV6-5 with TRBJ1-5; D ambiguous. The CDR3 DNA sequence: TGTGCCAGCAGTTACTCACGACCTGGTGGTCAGCCCCAGCATTTT. Its translation: CASSYSRPGGQPQHF.